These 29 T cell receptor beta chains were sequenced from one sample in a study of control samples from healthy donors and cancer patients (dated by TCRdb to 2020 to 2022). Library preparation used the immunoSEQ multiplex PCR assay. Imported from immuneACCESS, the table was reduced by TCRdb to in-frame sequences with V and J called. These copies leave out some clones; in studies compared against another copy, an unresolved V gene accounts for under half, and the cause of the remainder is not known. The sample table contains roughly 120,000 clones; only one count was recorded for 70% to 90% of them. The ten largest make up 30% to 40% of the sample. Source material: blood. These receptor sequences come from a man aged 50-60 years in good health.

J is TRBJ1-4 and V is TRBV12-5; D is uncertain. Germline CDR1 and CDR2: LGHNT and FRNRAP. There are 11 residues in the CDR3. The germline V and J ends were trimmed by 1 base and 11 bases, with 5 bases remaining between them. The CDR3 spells CASGLGLKLFF. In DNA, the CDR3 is TGTGCTAGTGGTTTGGGGTTGAAACTGTTTTTT.

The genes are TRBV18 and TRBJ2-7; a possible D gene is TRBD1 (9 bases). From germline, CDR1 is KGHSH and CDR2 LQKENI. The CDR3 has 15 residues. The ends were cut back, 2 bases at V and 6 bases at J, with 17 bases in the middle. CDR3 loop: CASSPSGTGTSEQYF. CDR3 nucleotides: TGTGCCAGCTCACCATCCGGGACAGGGACTAGCGAGCAGTACTTC.

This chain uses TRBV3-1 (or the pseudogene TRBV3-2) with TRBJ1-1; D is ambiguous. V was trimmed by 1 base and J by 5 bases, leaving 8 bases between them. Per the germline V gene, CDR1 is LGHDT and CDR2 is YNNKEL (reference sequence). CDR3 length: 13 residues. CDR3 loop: CASSQGRETEAFF. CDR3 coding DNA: TGTGCCAGCAGCCAAGGCCGAGAGACTGAAGCTTTCTTT.

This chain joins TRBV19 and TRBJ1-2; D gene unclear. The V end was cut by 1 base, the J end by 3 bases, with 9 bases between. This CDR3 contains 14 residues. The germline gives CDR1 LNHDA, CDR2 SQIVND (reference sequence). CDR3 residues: CASSIGGRDYGYTF. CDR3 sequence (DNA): TGTGCCAGTAGTATAGGAGGCCGGGACTATGGCTACACCTTC. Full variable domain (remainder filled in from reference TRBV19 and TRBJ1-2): DGGITQSPKYLFRKEGQNVTLSCEQNLNHDAMYWYRQDPGQGLRLIYYSQIVNDFQKGDIAEGYSVSREKKESFPLTVTSAQKNPTAFYLCASSIGGRDYGYTFGSGTRLTVV.

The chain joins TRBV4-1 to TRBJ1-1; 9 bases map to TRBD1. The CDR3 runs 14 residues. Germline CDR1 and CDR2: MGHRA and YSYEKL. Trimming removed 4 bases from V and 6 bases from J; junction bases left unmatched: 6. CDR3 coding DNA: TGCGCCAGCAGCCCCGGACAGGGGTGGTCTGAAGCTTTCTTT. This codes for CASSPGQGWSEAFF.

CDR3 loop: CASSLGAGELFF. CDR3 coding DNA: TGTGCCAGCAGCTTAGGGGCCGGGGAGCTGTTTTTT. This sequence joins TRBV7-9 and TRBJ2-2; no reliable D call. Trimming took 1 base from V and 6 from J, leaving 3 bases between them. This CDR3 has 12 residues. CDR1 SEHNR and CDR2 FQNEAQ come from the germline V gene (reference sequence).

The CDR3 region has the DNA TGTGCCAGCATGTGGAACTCTGGAAACACCATATATTTT. Translation gives CASMWNSGNTIYF. V usage is TRBV2 and J usage is TRBJ1-3; D unclear. The germline V gene has CDR1 SNHLY and CDR2 FYNNEI. This CDR3 has 13 amino acids. Trimming removed 7 bases from V and 0 bases from J, with 7 bases in between.

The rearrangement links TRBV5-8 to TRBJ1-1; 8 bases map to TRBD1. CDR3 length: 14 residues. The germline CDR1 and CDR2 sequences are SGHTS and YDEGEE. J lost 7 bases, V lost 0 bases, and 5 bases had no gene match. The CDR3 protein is CASSLGTGRFEAFF. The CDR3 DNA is TGTGCCAGCAGCTTGGGGACAGGGCGATTTGAAGCTTTCTTT.

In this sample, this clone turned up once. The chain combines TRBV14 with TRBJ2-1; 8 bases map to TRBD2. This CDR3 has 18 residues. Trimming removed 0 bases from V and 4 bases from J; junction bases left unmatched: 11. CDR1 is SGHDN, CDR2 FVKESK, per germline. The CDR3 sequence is CASSQERRLAGSYNEQFF. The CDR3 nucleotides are TGTGCCAGCAGCCAAGAGAGGCGGCTAGCGGGTTCATACAATGAGCAGTTCTTC.

CDR3 nucleotides: TGTGCCAGCAGTGAAGCCAGACTAGCGGGGGCGTACGAGCAGTACTTC. Translated: CASSEARLAGAYEQYF. V is TRBV6-1 and J is TRBJ2-7; TRBD2 aligns across 12 bases. Germline V lookup: CDR1 MNHNS, CDR2 SASEGT. The CDR3 length is 16 residues. J was trimmed by 4 bases and V by 0 bases; bases with no gene match: 4.

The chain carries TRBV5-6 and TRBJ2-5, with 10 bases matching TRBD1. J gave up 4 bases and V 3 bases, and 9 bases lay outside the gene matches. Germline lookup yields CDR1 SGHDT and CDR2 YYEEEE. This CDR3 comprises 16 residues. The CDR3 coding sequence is TGTGCCAGCAGCTCACTGGGACAGGGGTATGGAGAGACCCAGTACTTC. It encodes CASSSLGQGYGETQYF.

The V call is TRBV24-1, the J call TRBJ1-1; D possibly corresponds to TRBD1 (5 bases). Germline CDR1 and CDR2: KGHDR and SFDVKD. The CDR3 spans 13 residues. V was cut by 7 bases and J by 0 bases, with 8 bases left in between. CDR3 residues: CATSQTVNTEAFF. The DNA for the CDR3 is TGTGCCACCAGCCAGACAGTGAACACTGAAGCTTTCTTT.

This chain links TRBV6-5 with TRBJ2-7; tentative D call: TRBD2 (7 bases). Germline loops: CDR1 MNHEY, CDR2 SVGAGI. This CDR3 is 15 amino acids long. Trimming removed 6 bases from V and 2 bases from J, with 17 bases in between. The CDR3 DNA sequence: TGTGCCAGCAGGCCGACAGGCGGGGGCACCTACGAGCAGTACTTC. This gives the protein CASRPTGGGTYEQYF.

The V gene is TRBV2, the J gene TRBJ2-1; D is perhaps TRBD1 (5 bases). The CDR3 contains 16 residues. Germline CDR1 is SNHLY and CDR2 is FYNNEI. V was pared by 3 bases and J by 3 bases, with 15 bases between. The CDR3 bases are TGTGCCAGCAGTGAGGGGCTTAGCAGTTACTACAATGAGCAGTTCTTC. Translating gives CASSEGLSSYYNEQFF.

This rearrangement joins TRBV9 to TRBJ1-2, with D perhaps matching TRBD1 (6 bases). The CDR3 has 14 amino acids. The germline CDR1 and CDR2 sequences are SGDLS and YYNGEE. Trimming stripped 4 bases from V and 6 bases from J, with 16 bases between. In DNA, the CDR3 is TGTGCCAGCAGCCCTTTGGGGGCATCGAATGGCTACACCTTC. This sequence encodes CASSPLGASNGYTF.

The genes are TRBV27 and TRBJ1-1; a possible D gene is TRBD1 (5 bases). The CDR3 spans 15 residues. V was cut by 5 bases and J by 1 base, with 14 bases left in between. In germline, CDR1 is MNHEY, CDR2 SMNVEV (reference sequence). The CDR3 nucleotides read TGTGCCAGCAGTCCCTTAGGGGTAAGGAACACTGAAGCTTTCTTT. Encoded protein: CASSPLGVRNTEAFF.

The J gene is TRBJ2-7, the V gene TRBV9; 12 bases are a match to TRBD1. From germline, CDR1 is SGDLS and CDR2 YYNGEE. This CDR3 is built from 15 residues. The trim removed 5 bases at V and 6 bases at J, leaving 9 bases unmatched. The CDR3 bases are TGTGCCAGCAGTCAGGTGGGGACAGGGGGCGGCGAGCAGTACTTC. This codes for CASSQVGTGGGEQYF.

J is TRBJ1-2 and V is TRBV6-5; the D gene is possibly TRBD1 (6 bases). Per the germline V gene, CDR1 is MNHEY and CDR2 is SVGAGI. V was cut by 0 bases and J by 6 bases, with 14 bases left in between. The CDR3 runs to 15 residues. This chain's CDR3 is CASSYSLGGGDGYTF. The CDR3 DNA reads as TGTGCCAGCAGTTACTCCCTGGGGGGCGGAGATGGCTACACCTTC.

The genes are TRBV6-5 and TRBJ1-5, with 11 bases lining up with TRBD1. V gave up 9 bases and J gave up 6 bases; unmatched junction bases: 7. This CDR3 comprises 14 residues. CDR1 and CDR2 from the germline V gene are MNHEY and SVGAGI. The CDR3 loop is CASADRGHPQPQHF. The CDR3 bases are TGTGCCAGTGCGGACAGGGGGCATCCTCAGCCCCAGCATTTT.

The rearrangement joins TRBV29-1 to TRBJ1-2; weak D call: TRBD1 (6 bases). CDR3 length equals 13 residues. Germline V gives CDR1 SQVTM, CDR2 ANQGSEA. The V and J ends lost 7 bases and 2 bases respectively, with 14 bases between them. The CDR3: CSASGGQNYGYTF. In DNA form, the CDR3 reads TGCAGCGCCTCCGGCGGACAGAACTATGGCTACACCTTC.

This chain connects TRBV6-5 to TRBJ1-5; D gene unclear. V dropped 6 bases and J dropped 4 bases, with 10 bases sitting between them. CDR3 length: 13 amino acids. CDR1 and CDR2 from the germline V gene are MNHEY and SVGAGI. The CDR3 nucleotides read TGTGCCAGCAGCCGGACGAGGAATCAGCCCCAGCATTTT. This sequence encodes CASSRTRNQPQHF.

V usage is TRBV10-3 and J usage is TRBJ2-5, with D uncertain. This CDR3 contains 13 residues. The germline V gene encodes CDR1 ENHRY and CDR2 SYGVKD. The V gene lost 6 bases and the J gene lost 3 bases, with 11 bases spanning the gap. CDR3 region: CAIRDPGEETQYF. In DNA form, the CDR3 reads TGTGCCATCAGGGATCCGGGTGAAGAGACCCAGTACTTC.

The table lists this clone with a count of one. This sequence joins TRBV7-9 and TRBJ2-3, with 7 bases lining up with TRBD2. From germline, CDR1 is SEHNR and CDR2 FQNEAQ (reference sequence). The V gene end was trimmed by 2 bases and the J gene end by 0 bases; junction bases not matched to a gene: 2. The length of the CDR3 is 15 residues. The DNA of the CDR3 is TGTGCCAGCAGCTTATCGGGAGGAAGCACAGATACGCAGTATTTT. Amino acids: CASSLSGGSTDTQYF.

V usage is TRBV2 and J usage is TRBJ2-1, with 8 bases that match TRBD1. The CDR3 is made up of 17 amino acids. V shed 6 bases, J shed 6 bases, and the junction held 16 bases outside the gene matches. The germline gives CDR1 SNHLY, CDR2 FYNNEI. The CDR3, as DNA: TGTGCCAGCAGGGGTAGGGTCGGACAGGGAGGAGGCAATGAGCAGTTCTTC. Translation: CASRGRVGQGGGNEQFF.

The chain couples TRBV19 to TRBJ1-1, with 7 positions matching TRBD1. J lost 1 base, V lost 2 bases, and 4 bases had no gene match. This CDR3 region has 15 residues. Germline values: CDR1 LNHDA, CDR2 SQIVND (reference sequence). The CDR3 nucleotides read TGTGCCAGTAGTATAATGGCAGGGGGGAACACTGAAGCTTTCTTT. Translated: CASSIMAGGNTEAFF.

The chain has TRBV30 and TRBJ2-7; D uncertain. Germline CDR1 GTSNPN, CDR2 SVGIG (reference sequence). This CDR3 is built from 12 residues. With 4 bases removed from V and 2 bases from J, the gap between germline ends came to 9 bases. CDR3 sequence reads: CAWIDGPYEQYF. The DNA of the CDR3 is TGTGCCTGGATAGACGGCCCCTACGAGCAGTACTTC.

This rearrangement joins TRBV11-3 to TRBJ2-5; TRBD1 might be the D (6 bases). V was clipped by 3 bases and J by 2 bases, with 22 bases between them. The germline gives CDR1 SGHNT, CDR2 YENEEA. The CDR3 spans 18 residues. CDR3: CASSFSQGRTQVQETQYF. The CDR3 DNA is TGTGCCAGCAGCTTTTCCCAGGGGCGGACACAAGTACAAGAGACCCAGTACTTC.

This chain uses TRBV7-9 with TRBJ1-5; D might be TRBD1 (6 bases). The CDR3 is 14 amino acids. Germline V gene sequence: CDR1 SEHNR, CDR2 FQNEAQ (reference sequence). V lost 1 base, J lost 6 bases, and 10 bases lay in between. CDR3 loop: CASSLEQGGQPQHF. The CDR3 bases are TGTGCCAGCAGCTTAGAACAGGGTGGTCAGCCCCAGCATTTT.

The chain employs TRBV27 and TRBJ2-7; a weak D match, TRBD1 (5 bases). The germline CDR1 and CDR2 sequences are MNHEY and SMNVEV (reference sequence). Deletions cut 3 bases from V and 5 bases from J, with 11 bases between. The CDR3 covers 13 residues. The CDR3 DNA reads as TGTGCCAGCAGTTTGACAGTTCTCCACGAGCAGTACTTC. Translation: CASSLTVLHEQYF.